The entry below gives a single T cell receptor beta chain sequence along with its context. Its cognate antigen is unknown. The sample comes from a study of blood T cells in healthy people across ages. Study results and limitations: Significant beta diversity loss was already apparent by age approximately 42, declining roughly linearly.

Trimming left V 0 bases short and J 0 bases short, with 6 bases between. CDR1 is DFQATT, CDR2 SNEGSKA, per germline (reference sequence). This CDR3 has 13 residues. A sample-barcoded 5' primer and a J-beta primer mix were used in a second PCR of roughly 6 to 11 cycles. TCRdb called the 5' RACE reads again in MiXCR, with one record for every CDR3 protein. Of roughly 800,000 distinct CDR3 sequences listed, roughly 64% are singletons. This clonotype was obtained from a man aged 30 to 39 in good health. The sample taken for sequencing was blood. The chain has TRBV20-1 and TRBJ2-7, with unresolved D. CDR3 in amino acids: CSARDGYSYEQYF. CDR3 DNA: TGCAGTGCTAGAGATGGCTACTCCTACGAGCAGTACTTC.